This passage covers 12 T cell receptor beta chains from one sample sequenced in a study of T cell responses to AZD1222 COVID-19 vaccine. Data came from immunoSEQ multiplex PCR; TCRdb stores just in-frame clones and leaves some out. The sample has some 150,000 clones, 93% seen once. Here the sequenced sample was peripheral blood, taken on day 0 of AZD1222 vaccination. Receptors originate from an adult in good health.

The chain combines TRBV19 with TRBJ1-2; D uncertain. Per germline, CDR1 LNHDA and CDR2 SQIVND (reference sequence). This CDR3 is built from 13 residues. V lost 3 bases and J lost 8, with 13 bases in between. The CDR3 loop is CASSMGTRTGYTF. The CDR3 DNA is TGTGCCAGTAGTATGGGAACGAGGACGGGCTACACCTTC.

The V gene is TRBV30, the J gene TRBJ1-3; D is uncertain. CDR1 GTSNPN and CDR2 SVGIG come from the germline V gene (reference sequence). V was pared by 2 bases and J by 3 bases, with 11 bases between. CDR3 length: 14 residues. The CDR3 spells CAWSPLHSGNTIYF. DNA for the CDR3: TGTGCCTGGAGTCCTCTCCACAGTGGAAACACCATATATTTT.

The chain links TRBV28 to TRBJ1-3; no reliable D call. CDR3 length equals 15 residues. Between the trimmed V and J ends, which lost 5 bases and 4 bases, there was a span of 15 bases. From germline, CDR1 is MDHEN and CDR2 SYDVKM. CDR3 amino acids: CASSAVSSPGNTIYF. CDR3 sequence (DNA): TGTGCCAGCAGTGCCGTCTCCAGCCCCGGAAACACCATATATTTT.

The chain recombines TRBV5-1 with TRBJ1-1; D ambiguous. The germline V and J ends were trimmed by 0 bases and 4 bases, with 10 bases remaining between them. The germline CDR1 and CDR2 sequences are SGHRS and YFSETQ. The CDR3 has 14 residues. The CDR3 sequence: CASSLADLGTEAFF. DNA for the CDR3: TGCGCCAGCAGCTTGGCAGATCTGGGCACTGAAGCTTTCTTT.

J is TRBJ1-2 and V is TRBV5-6, with a possible D match to TRBD1 (5 bases). This CDR3 is built from 13 residues. The V end lost 4 bases, the J end lost 6 bases, and 13 bases lay between the germline ends. Germline V lookup: CDR1 SGHDT, CDR2 YYEEEE. The CDR3 sequence is CASSTRDPHGYTF. The DNA of the CDR3 is TGTGCCAGCAGCACCAGGGATCCCCATGGCTACACCTTC.

Regarding this clone: Within the sample, other DNA sequences also encode this same CDR3. The chain recombines TRBV7-9 with TRBJ2-7; maybe TRBD2 (5 bases). The ends were cut back, 0 bases at V and 3 bases at J, with 6 bases in the middle. CDR1 is SEHNR, CDR2 FQNEAQ, per germline (reference sequence). This CDR3 contains 13 residues. The DNA of the CDR3 is TGTGCCAGCAGCTTAGCGGGGAGCTACGAGCAGTACTTC. Amino acid sequence: CASSLAGSYEQYF.

The rearrangement uses TRBV2 and TRBJ1-6; no clear D. The CDR3 extends over 12 amino acids. Germline CDR1 reads SNHLY; CDR2 reads FYNNEI. The V end was cut by 7 bases, the J end by 4 bases, with 5 bases between. CDR3 sequence: CASTQYNSPLHF. The CDR3 DNA reads TGTGCCAGCACACAGTATAATTCACCCCTCCACTTT.

V gene TRBV7-7 combines with J gene TRBJ2-1, with a possible D match to TRBD1 (6 bases). Per germline, CDR1 SSHAT and CDR2 FNYEAQ (reference sequence). The CDR3 extends over 13 amino acids. Trimming cost V 5 bases and J 10 bases, with 15 bases left between them. For the CDR3, the DNA is TGTGCCAGCAGCGGAAACAGGGACGAGGAGCAGTTCTTC. Translation gives CASSGNRDEEQFF.

The chain uses TRBV19 and TRBJ1-1, with TRBD1 matching 8 bases. Germline CDR1 is LNHDA and CDR2 is SQIVND (reference sequence). Trimming removed 7 bases from V and 1 base from J; junction bases left unmatched: 8. The CDR3 contains 15 residues. In nucleotides, the CDR3 is TGTGCCAGTACGCCAGGACAGGGTGGGAACACTGAAGCTTTCTTT. It is translated as CASTPGQGGNTEAFF.

This clone was picked up a small number of times. The rearrangement uses TRBV27 and TRBJ2-3; unclear D gene. The CDR3 has 11 residues. V was pared by 4 bases and J by 4 bases, with 3 bases between. CDR1 and CDR2 (germline): MNHEY, SMNVEV (reference sequence). This CDR3 reads CASSYSDTQYF. CDR3 sequence (DNA): TGTGCCAGCAGTTATTCAGATACGCAGTATTTT.

The chain links TRBV11-2 to TRBJ2-1, with a tentative D call TRBD1 (6 bases). The CDR3 has 17 amino acids. Germline lookup yields CDR1 SGHAT and CDR2 FQNNGV. V was pared by 2 bases and J by 0 bases, with 14 bases between. As DNA, the CDR3 is TGTGCCAGCAGCTTAAAAAGCGACAGGCGCTCCTACAATGAGCAGTTCTTC. Protein product: CASSLKSDRRSYNEQFF.

The chain joins TRBV10-1 to TRBJ2-3; 8 bases match TRBD2. With V trimmed by 4 bases and J by 0 bases, 12 bases remained unmatched. CDR3 size: 18 residues. Germline V CDR1 and CDR2: WNHNN, SYGVQD (reference sequence). As DNA, the CDR3 is TGCGCCAGCAGTGGTCGGCGAGCGGGAGTAGCTAGCACAGATACGCAGTATTTT. Protein: CASSGRRAGVASTDTQYF.